Presented here are 26 T cell receptor beta chains from one specimen sequenced in a study of tissue T cells after allogeneic stem cell transplantation. Measured with immunoSEQ multiplex PCR; TCRdb has only the in-frame clones, and not every one. The sample consists of nearly 50,000 clones, roughly 73% of them appearing once. Specimen: sorted cells pooled from one or two spleens. Receptor source: a pool of C57BL/6 mice in good health.

Regarding this clone: Genes and germline are mouse. The missing CDR3 end, 1 residue past where the read stops, is filled in from the germline J gene. This chain connects TRBV19 to TRBJ2-5; D is perhaps TRBD2 (5 bases). Trimming took off 1 base at V and 3 bases at J, with 9 bases between the two ends. The germline V gene encodes CDR1 FNHDT and CDR2 SITEND (reference sequence). The CDR3 runs 14 residues. This chain's CDR3 is CASSINGVQDTQYF. Partial CDR3 DNA: TGTGCCAGCAGTATAAATGGGGTTCAAGACACCCAGTAC.

Of note for this clone: Mouse gene names apply. The read finishes 1 residue shy of the CDR3 end, and the germline J gene is used to complete it. Different DNA sequences within this sample yield the same CDR3. The chain links TRBV5 to TRBJ2-7, with TRBD2 matching over 10 bases. Germline CDR1 and CDR2: LGHNA and YNLKQL (reference sequence). There are 15 residues in the CDR3. Trimming at V came to 1 base and at J to 2 bases, leaving 2 bases not matched to a gene. The CDR3 reads CASSQGTGGAYEQYF. CDR3 bases read: TGTGCCAGCAGCCAAGGGACTGGGGGTGCCTATGAACAGTAC.

For this clone: Genes and germline are mouse. The CDR3 end is not reached by the read, which stops 1 residue before it; the germline J gene fills it in. The rearrangement uses TRBV31 and TRBJ2-2, with 8 bases that match TRBD2. The CDR3 covers 14 residues. Trimming at V came to 3 bases and at J to 0 bases, leaving 0 bases not matched to a gene. CDR1 and CDR2 (germline): GKSSPN, SITVG. The CDR3 bases that were read are TGTGCCTGGAGGACTGGGGCAAACACCGGGCAGCTCTAC. Its translation is CAWRTGANTGQLY. Given in full, the CDR3 is CAWRTGANTGQLYF.

This clone was counted a few times. Each gene name is a mouse one. The read terminates 1 residue before the CDR3 end, so the remaining end is supplied by the germline J gene. The chain couples TRBV16 to TRBJ2-7; D might be TRBD1 (6 bases). The CDR3 totals 14 residues. The ends were cut back, 6 bases at V and 1 base at J, with 13 bases in the middle. Germline values: CDR1 SGHSA, CDR2 FRNQAP. The covered CDR3 bases are TGTGCAAGCAGTGTTATAGGGGGTTCCTATGAACAGTAC. This encodes CASSVIGGSYEQY. The whole CDR3 protein reads CASSVIGGSYEQYF.

As regards this clone: Any gene name here is a mouse gene name. Sequencing ends 1 residue short of the CDR3 end; the germline J gene provides the rest. The chain joins TRBV12-2 to TRBJ2-7; the D gene is possibly TRBD2 (6 bases). V lost 2 bases to trimming and J lost 4 bases, with 14 bases between them. This CDR3 has 14 residues. Germline assignment: CDR1 SGHLS and CDR2 HYDKME. CDR3 loop: CASSPSRGEYEQYF. The part of the CDR3 DNA that was read is TGTGCCAGCTCTCCCTCCCGGGGGGAATATGAACAGTAC. Based on the CDR3 plus reference TRBV12-2 and TRBJ2-7, the full variable domain is NSGVVQSPRYIIKGKGERSILKCIPISGHLSVAWYQQTQGQELKFFIQHYDKMERDKGNLPSRFSVQQFDDYHSEMNMSALELEDSAVYFCASSPSRGEYEQYFGPGTRLTVL.

For this clone: Genes and germline are mouse. The read stops 1 residue short of the end of the CDR3; the missing end is completed from the germline J gene. This chain uses TRBV31 with TRBJ2-1, with D perhaps TRBD1 or TRBD2 (5 bases each). The V gene's germline CDR1 is GKSSPN and CDR2 SITVG. The CDR3 contains 14 residues. With 0 bases removed from V and 1 base from J, the gap between germline ends came to 7 bases. CDR3 DNA (partial): TGTGCCTGGAGTCTCCGGGACAACTATGCTGAGCAGTTC. Its protein product is CAWSLRDNYAEQF. The whole CDR3 reads CAWSLRDNYAEQFF.

As for this clone: Gene names denote mouse genes. The read ends 1 residue shy of where the CDR3 ends; the end is completed using the germline J gene. The rearrangement links TRBV2 to TRBJ2-1; 11 nucleotides align to TRBD2. The CDR3 is made up of 15 amino acids. CDR1 and CDR2 from the germline V gene are LGHNA and YSYQKL. The junction had 3 bases not matched to a gene; V was cut back by 1 base and J by 7 bases. CDR3 DNA (partial): TGTGCCAGCAGCCAAGGGACTGGGGGGACGGCTGAGCAGTTC. Its protein product is CASSQGTGGTAEQF. The full CDR3 protein is CASSQGTGGTAEQFF.

This clone was observed a handful of times. Gene names and germline match the mouse. CDR3 bases read: TGTGCAAGCAGCTTAGTGGGAAGCTCCTATGAACAGTAC. It encodes CASSLVGSSYEQY. The full CDR3 sequence reads CASSLVGSSYEQYF. The V gene is TRBV16, the J gene TRBJ2-7; D uncertain. The CDR3 end lies 1 residue beyond the end of the read and is filled in from the germline J gene. The germline V gene encodes CDR1 SGHSA and CDR2 FRNQAP. Trimming took off 1 base at V and 0 bases at J, with 7 bases between the two ends. The CDR3 is 14 amino acids.

With respect to this clone: The gene names given are mouse names. With the read ending 1 residue before the CDR3 end, the germline J gene is used to fill in that end. The chain joins TRBV31 to TRBJ2-7; D unresolved. Trimming left V 4 bases short and J 7 bases short, with 11 bases between. This CDR3 contains 11 residues. The germline gives CDR1 GKSSPN, CDR2 SITVG. This chain's CDR3 is CAWTRRGEQYF. The sequenced CDR3 bases are TGTGCCTGGACCCGGCGCGGAGAACAGTAC. The whole variable domain, filled in from reference TRBV31 and TRBJ2-7, reads AQTIHQWPVAEIKAVGSPLSLGCTIKGKSSPNLYWYWQATGGTLQQLFYSITVGQVESVVQLNLSASRPKDDQFILSTEKLLLSHSGFYLCAWTRRGEQYFGPGTRLTVL.

In regard to this clone: Genes and germline are mouse. The CDR3 end lies 1 residue beyond the end of the read and is filled in from the germline J gene. The chain employs TRBV31 and TRBJ2-4; 10 nucleotides agree with TRBD1. CDR3 length: 13 residues. V gave up 3 bases and J gave up 6 bases; unmatched junction bases: 3. CDR1 GKSSPN and CDR2 SITVG come from the germline V gene. CDR3 bases read: TGTGCCTGGAGCCTGGGACAGGGGAACACCTTGTAC. As protein: CAWSLGQGNTLY. The CDR3 in full is CAWSLGQGNTLYF.

Comment on this clone: Any gene name here is a mouse gene name. The read gets to within 1 residue of the CDR3 end, and the germline J gene fills in the rest. The chain combines TRBV29 with TRBJ1-1; 9 bases map to TRBD1. V dropped 5 bases and J dropped 4; count of bases not matched to a gene: 5. The germline CDR1 and CDR2 sequences are MSHET and SYDVDS. The CDR3 runs 14 residues. The CDR3: CASSTGTGTTEVFF. The covered CDR3 bases are TGTGCTAGCAGTACCGGGACAGGGACCACAGAAGTCTTC.

As for this clone: Genes and germline are mouse. The CDR3 goes on 1 residue after the read ends, and that part is filled in from the germline J gene. The chain employs TRBV17 and TRBJ2-1; the D is unclear. V gave up 1 base and J gave up 0 bases, with 10 bases separating them. Germline CDR1 and CDR2: MNHDT and YYDKIL. The CDR3 runs to 16 residues. CDR3 protein: CASSRGTAYNYAEQFF. Incomplete CDR3 DNA: TGTGCTAGCAGTAGAGGAACAGCCTATAACTATGCTGAGCAGTTC.

On this clone itself: Gene labels here are mouse ones. Read coverage stops 1 residue before the CDR3 terminus; the germline J gene supplies the remainder. The chain has TRBV13-3 and TRBJ1-1; D is unclear. This CDR3 spans 14 amino acids. Germline assignment: CDR1 NNHDY and CDR2 SYVADS. V was pared by 1 base and J by 0 bases, with 7 bases between. The CDR3: CASSDWPSNTEVFF. CDR3 DNA, as far as it was read: TGTGCCAGCAGTGATTGGCCTTCAAACACAGAAGTCTTC.

Note on this clone: All gene names here are mouse names. The CDR3 is cut off 1 residue early in the read; its end comes from the germline J gene. This rearrangement joins TRBV1 to TRBJ2-5, with 11 positions matching TRBD2. Germline CDR1 and CDR2: NSQYPW and LRSPGD (reference sequence). V lost 4 bases to trimming and J lost 6 bases; unmatched junction nucleotides: 3. The length of the CDR3 is 14 residues. This chain's CDR3 is CTCSGTGGRDTQYF. The covered CDR3 bases are TGCACCTGCAGTGGGACTGGGGGGAGGGACACCCAGTAC.

A word on this clone: Mouse gene names and germline throughout. The read finishes 1 residue shy of the CDR3 end, and the germline J gene is used to complete it. The genes are TRBV19 and TRBJ1-1; D perhaps matches TRBD1 (5 bases). V was clipped by 5 bases and J by 0 bases, with 11 bases between them. CDR3 size: 14 residues. Germline CDR1 reads FNHDT; CDR2 reads SITEND (reference sequence). CDR3 sequence: CASRRDGANTEVFF. Partial CDR3 DNA: TGTGCCAGCAGACGGGACGGAGCAAACACAGAAGTCTTC.

Regarding this clone: Each gene name is a mouse one. The observed sequence ends 1 residue before the CDR3 terminus, with the missing tail filled in from the germline J gene. The rearrangement uses TRBV31 and TRBJ2-3; no clear D. The germline CDR1 and CDR2 sequences are GKSSPN and SITVG. The V gene lost 2 bases and the J gene lost 0 bases, with 6 bases spanning the gap. This CDR3 spans 13 amino acids. The CDR3 protein is CAWSGSSAETLYF. Incomplete CDR3 DNA: TGTGCCTGGAGTGGGTCTAGTGCAGAAACGCTGTAT.

To note about this clone: Mouse germline and gene names are used. This sample includes further DNA sequences coding for the same CDR3. The sequenced part of the CDR3 DNA is TGTGCCAGCAGCCAAGATAGAAATTCTGGAAATACGCTCTAT. It translates to CASSQDRNSGNTLY. The entire CDR3 protein reads CASSQDRNSGNTLYF. The chain couples TRBV2 to TRBJ1-3; no clear D gene. The read terminates 1 residue before the CDR3 end, so the remaining end is supplied by the germline J gene. Germline lookup yields CDR1 LGHNA and CDR2 YSYQKL. V was pared by 0 bases and J by 0 bases, with 6 bases between. The CDR3 extends over 15 amino acids.

For this clone: The gene symbols are mouse symbols. The read terminates 1 residue before the CDR3 end, so the remaining end is supplied by the germline J gene. The V and J genes are TRBV13-3 and TRBJ1-1, with a possible D match to TRBD1 (6 bases). The CDR3 is 13 residues long. CDR1 is NNHDY, CDR2 SYVADS, per germline. Trimming removed 4 bases at V and 5 bases at J, with 12 bases between. CDR3 bases read: TGTGCCAGCAGTTTAGGGGGGAGGACAGAAGTCTTC. It specifies CASSLGGRTEVF. The full CDR3 is CASSLGGRTEVFF.

Worth noting for this clone: Gene labels here are mouse ones. The read stops 1 residue short of the end of the CDR3; the missing end is completed from the germline J gene. The rearrangement links TRBV5 to TRBJ1-1; TRBD1 agrees at 8 bases. The CDR3 spans 16 residues. Trimming cost V 0 bases and J 0 bases; bases outside gene matches: 3. Germline loops: CDR1 LGHNA, CDR2 YNLKQL (reference sequence). CDR3 DNA, as far as it was read: TGTGCCAGCAGCCAAGAAGGGACAGGTGCAAACACAGAAGTCTTC. It is translated as CASSQEGTGANTEVF. The entire CDR3 is CASSQEGTGANTEVFF.

Turning to this clone: The gene names here belong to mouse. The read halts 1 residue ahead of the CDR3 end, with the missing end drawn from the germline J gene. Within the sample, other DNA sequences also encode this same CDR3. V is TRBV31 and J is TRBJ1-3; 7 bases match TRBD1. V gave up 0 bases and J gave up 1 base; unmatched junction bases: 0. The germline gives CDR1 GKSSPN, CDR2 SITVG. This CDR3 has 14 residues. CDR3 loop: CAWSLQGSGNTLYF. CDR3 DNA (partial): TGTGCCTGGAGTCTACAGGGGTCTGGAAATACGCTCTAT. Drawing the rest from reference TRBV31 and TRBJ1-3, the complete variable domain is AQTIHQWPVAEIKAVGSPLSLGCTIKGKSSPNLYWYWQATGGTLQQLFYSITVGQVESVVQLNLSASRPKDDQFILSTEKLLLSHSGFYLCAWSLQGSGNTLYFGEGSRLIVV.

This clone was seen a few times. The genes are named according to mouse. The read terminates 1 residue before the CDR3 end, so the remaining end is supplied by the germline J gene. V gene TRBV12-1 combines with J gene TRBJ2-7; 7 positions agree with TRBD1. This CDR3 has 12 residues. Trimming took 1 base from V and 6 from J; bases not matched to a gene: 2. Germline V lookup: CDR1 SGHSN, CDR2 HYEKVE. The sequenced part of the CDR3 DNA is TGTGCCAGCTCTCTTGACAGGGTTGAACAGTAC. Translating it yields CASSLDRVEQY. In full, the CDR3 reads CASSLDRVEQYF.

This clone was observed once. Gene names refer to mouse genes. The read ends 1 residue before the CDR3 terminus; that terminus is restored from the germline J gene. The rearrangement joins TRBV29 to TRBJ2-2, with D tentatively TRBD2 (7 bases). CDR1 is MSHET, CDR2 SYDVDS, per germline. Trimming removed 2 bases at V and 7 bases at J, with 11 bases between. The CDR3 extends over 14 amino acids. Here the CDR3 reads CASSLGGRGGQLYF. CDR3 DNA (partial): TGTGCTAGCAGTTTAGGGGGGCGAGGCGGGCAGCTCTAC.

The sample holds one count of this clone. Germline and genes here are mouse. Read data end 1 residue before the CDR3 end; the end is taken from the germline J gene. The chain employs TRBV5 and TRBJ2-3; no firm D call. This CDR3 region has 12 residues. Germline lookup yields CDR1 LGHNA and CDR2 YNLKQL (reference sequence). Trimming stripped 0 bases from V and 6 bases from J, with 4 bases between. The CDR3 bases that were read are TGTGCCAGCAGCCAAGAGACCGAAACGCTGTAT. Its protein product is CASSQETETLY. The full CDR3 is CASSQETETLYF.

Worth noting for this clone: Here the gene names and germline are mouse. The read terminates 1 residue before the CDR3 end, so the remaining end is supplied by the germline J gene. The chain is built from TRBV13-2 and TRBJ2-7, with 7 nucleotides matching TRBD2. Trimming removed 2 bases from V and 4 bases from J; junction bases left unmatched: 3. The CDR3 sequence is 13 residues long. Germline CDR1 NNHNN, CDR2 SYGAGS (reference sequence). The CDR3 bases that were read are TGTGCCAGCGGTGACTGGGGGTCTTATGAACAGTAC. As protein: CASGDWGSYEQY. The entire CDR3 reads CASGDWGSYEQYF.

Turning to this clone: Mouse gene names apply. Coverage ceases 1 residue before the CDR3 finishes, and the germline J gene fills in the end. J is TRBJ1-3 and V is TRBV29; the match to TRBD1 covers 7 bases. The CDR3 length is 15 residues. Trimming removed 5 bases from V and 0 bases from J; junction bases left unmatched: 4. Per germline, CDR1 MSHET and CDR2 SYDVDS. CDR3 region: CASSGGQYSGNTLYF. The part of the CDR3 DNA that was read is TGTGCTAGCAGTGGGGGACAGTATTCTGGAAATACGCTCTAT.

To note about this clone: Any gene name here is a mouse gene name. The observed sequence ends 1 residue before the CDR3 terminus, with the missing tail filled in from the germline J gene. V is TRBV19 and J is TRBJ2-7; the match to TRBD2 covers 7 bases. Germline assignment: CDR1 FNHDT and CDR2 SITEND (reference sequence). Losses at the gene ends were 1 base for V and 7 bases for J; bases not matched to a gene: 2. The CDR3 runs 12 residues. Incomplete CDR3 DNA: TGTGCCAGCAGTATATGGGGGGAAGAACAGTAC. It codes for CASSIWGEEQY. From start to end, the CDR3 is CASSIWGEEQYF.